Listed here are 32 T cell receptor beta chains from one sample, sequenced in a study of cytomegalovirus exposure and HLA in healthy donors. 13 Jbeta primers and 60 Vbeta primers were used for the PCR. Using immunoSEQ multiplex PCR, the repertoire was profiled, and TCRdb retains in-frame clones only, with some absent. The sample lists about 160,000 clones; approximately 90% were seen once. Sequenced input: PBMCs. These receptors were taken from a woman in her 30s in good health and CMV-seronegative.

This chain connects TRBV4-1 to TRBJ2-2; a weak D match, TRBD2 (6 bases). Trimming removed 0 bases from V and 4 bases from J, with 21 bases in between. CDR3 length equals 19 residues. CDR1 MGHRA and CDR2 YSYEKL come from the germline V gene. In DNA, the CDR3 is TGCGCCAGCAGCCAAGATCTTTTCACGGGAGAGCGGAGCACCGGGGAGCTGTTTTTT. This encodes CASSQDLFTGERSTGELFF.

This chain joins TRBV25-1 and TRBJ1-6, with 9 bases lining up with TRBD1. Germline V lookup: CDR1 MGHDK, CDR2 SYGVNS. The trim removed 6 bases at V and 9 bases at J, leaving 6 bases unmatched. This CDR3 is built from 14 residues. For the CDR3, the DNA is TGTGCCAGCAGAGCGGGACAGGGTGGTTCACCCCTCCACTTT. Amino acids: CASRAGQGGSPLHF.

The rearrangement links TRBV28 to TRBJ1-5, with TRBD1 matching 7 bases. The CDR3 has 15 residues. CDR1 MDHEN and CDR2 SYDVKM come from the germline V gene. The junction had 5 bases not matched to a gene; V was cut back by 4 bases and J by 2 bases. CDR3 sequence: CASSSQGVGNQPQHF. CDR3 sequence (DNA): TGTGCCAGCAGTTCCCAGGGGGTTGGCAATCAGCCCCAGCATTTT.

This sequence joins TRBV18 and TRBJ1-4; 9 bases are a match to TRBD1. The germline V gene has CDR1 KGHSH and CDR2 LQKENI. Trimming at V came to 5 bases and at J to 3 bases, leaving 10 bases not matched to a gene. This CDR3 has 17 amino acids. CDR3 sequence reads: CASSFQGQGRANEKLFF. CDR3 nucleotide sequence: TGTGCCAGCTCATTCCAGGGACAGGGTCGGGCTAATGAAAAACTGTTTTTT.

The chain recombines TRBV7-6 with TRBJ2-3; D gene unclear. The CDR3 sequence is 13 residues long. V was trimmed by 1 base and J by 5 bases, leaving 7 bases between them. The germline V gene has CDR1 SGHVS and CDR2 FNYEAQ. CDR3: CASSLVGIDTQYF. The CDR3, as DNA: TGTGCCAGCAGCTTAGTGGGCATAGATACGCAGTATTTT. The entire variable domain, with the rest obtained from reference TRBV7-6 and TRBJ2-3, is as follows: GAGVSQSPRYKVTKRGQDVALRCDPISGHVSLYWYRQALGQGPEFLTYFNYEAQQDKSGLPNDRFSAERPEGSISTLTIQRTEQRDSAMYRCASSLVGIDTQYFGPGTRLTVL.

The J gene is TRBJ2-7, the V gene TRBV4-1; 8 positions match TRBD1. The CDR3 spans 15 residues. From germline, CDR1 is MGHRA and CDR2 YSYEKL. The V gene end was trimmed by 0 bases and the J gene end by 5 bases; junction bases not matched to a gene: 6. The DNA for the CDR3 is TGCGCCAGCAGCCAAGAAGAGGACAGGGTCCACGAGCAGTACTTC. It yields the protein CASSQEEDRVHEQYF.

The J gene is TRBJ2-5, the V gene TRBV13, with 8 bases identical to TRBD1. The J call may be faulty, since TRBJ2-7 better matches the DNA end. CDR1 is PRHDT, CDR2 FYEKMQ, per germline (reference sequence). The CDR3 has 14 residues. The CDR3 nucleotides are TGTGCCAGCAGCGTGGACAGGGTGGCCTACGAGCAGTACTTC. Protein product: CASSVDRVAYEQYF.

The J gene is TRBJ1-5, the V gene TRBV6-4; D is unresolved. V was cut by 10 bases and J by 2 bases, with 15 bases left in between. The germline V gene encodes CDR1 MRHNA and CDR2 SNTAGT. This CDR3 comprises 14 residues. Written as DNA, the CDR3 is TGTGCCACTGGCGTTAGCTGGGGCAATCAGCCCCAGCATTTT. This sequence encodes CATGVSWGNQPQHF.

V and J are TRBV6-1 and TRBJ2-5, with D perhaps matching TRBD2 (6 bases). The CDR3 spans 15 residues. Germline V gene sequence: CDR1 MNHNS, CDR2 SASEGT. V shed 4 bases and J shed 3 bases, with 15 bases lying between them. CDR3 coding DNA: TGTGCCAGCAGTGTTCGGGGGAGCCTTAAAGAGACCCAGTACTTC. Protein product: CASSVRGSLKETQYF.

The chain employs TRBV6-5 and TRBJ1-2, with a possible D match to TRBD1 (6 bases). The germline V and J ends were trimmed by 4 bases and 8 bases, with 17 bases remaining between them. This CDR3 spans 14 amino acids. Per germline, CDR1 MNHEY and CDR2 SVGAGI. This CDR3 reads CASSSSMGAKGYTF. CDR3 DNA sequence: TGTGCCAGCAGTTCCTCGATGGGGGCGAAGGGCTACACCTTC.

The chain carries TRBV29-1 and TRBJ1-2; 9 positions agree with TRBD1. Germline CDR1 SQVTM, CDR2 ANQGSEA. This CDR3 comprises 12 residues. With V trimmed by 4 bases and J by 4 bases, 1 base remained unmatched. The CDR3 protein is CSVGQGVYGYTF. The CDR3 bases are TGCAGCGTTGGACAGGGGGTCTATGGCTACACCTTC.

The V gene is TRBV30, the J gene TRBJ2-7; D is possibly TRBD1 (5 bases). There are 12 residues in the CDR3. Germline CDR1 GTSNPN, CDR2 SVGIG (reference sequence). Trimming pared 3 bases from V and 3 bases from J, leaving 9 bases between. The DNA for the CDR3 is TGTGCCTGGAGGGCAGGGATCTACGAGCAGTACTTC. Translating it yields CAWRAGIYEQYF.

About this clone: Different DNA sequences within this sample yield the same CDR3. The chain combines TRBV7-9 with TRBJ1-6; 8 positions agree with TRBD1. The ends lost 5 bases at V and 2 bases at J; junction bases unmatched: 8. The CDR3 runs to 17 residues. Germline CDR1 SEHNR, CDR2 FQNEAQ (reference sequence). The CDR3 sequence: CASSLGDRLTYNSPLHF. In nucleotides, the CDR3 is TGTGCCAGCAGCCTAGGGGACAGGCTAACCTATAATTCACCCCTCCACTTT.

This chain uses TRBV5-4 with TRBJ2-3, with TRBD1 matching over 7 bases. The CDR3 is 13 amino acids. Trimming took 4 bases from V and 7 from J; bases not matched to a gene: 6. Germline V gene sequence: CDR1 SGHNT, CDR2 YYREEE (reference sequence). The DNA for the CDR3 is TGTGCCAGCAGCGTGGGACAGTCCAATACGCAGTATTTT. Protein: CASSVGQSNTQYF.

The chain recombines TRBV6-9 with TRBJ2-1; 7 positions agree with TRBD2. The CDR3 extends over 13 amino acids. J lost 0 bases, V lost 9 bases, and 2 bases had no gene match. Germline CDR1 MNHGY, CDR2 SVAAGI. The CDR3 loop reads CASPSGSYNEQFF. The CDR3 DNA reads TGTGCCAGTCCTAGCGGCTCCTACAATGAGCAGTTCTTC.

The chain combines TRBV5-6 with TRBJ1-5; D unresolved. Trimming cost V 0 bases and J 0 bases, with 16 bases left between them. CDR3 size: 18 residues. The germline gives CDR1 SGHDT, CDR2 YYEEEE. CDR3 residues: CASSLGRQTFPSNQPQHF. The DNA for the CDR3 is TGTGCCAGCAGCTTGGGCCGCCAGACATTTCCTAGCAATCAGCCCCAGCATTTT.

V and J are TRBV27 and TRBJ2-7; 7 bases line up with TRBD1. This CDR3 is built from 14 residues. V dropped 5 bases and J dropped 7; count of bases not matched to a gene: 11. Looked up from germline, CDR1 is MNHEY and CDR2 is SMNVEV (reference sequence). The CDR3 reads CASSTRDSSWEQYF. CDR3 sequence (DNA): TGTGCCAGCAGTACCCGGGACAGTTCCTGGGAGCAGTACTTC.

For the CDR3, the DNA is TGTGCCAGTAGTATAGTGGCGTGGGGGGGGGAAGAGACCCAGTACTTC. Amino acids: CASSIVAWGGEETQYF. V gene TRBV19 combines with J gene TRBJ2-5, with 7 bases identical to TRBD2. Germline assignment: CDR1 LNHDA and CDR2 SQIVND (reference sequence). CDR3 length: 16 amino acids. J lost 3 bases, V lost 1 base, and 8 bases had no gene match.

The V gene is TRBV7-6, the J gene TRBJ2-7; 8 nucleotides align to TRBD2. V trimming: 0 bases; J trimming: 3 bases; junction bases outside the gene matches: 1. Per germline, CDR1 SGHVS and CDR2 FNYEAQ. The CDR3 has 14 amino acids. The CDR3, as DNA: TGTGCCAGCAGCTTAGCGGGACTAGACTACGAGCAGTACTTC. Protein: CASSLAGLDYEQYF.

CDR3 protein: CASSPPLHHTANYGYTF. DNA for the CDR3: TGTGCCAGCAGCCCCCCGCTACATCATACAGCTAACTATGGCTACACCTTC. The chain is built from TRBV11-2 and TRBJ1-2; D not resolved. This CDR3 spans 17 amino acids. V was shortened by 5 bases and J by 0 bases, with 19 bases between the two germline ends. The germline V gene encodes CDR1 SGHAT and CDR2 FQNNGV.

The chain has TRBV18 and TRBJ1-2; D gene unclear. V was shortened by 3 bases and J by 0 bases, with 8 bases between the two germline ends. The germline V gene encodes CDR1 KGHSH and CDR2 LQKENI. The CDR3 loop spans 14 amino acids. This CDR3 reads CASSPKQTNYGYTF. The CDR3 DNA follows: TGTGCCAGCTCACCGAAACAGACTAACTATGGCTACACCTTC.

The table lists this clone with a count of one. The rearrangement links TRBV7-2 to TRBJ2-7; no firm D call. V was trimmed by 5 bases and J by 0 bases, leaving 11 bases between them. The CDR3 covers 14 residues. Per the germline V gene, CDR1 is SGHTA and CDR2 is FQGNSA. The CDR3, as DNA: TGTGCCAGCAGCGCCGAAATAGTCTCCTACGAGCAGTACTTC. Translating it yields CASSAEIVSYEQYF.

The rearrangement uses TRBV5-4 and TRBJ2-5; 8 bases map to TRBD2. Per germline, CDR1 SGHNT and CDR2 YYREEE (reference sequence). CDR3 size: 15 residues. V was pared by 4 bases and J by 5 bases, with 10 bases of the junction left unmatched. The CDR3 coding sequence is TGTGCCAGCAGCGTATATGCGGGGGGTCGGGAGACCCAGTACTTC. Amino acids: CASSVYAGGRETQYF. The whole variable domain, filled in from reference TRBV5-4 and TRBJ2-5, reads ETGVTQSPTHLIKTRGQQVTLRCSSQSGHNTVSWYQQALGQGPQFIFQYYREEENGRGNFPPRFSGLQFPNYSSELNVNALELDDSALYLCASSVYAGGRETQYFGPGTRLLVL.

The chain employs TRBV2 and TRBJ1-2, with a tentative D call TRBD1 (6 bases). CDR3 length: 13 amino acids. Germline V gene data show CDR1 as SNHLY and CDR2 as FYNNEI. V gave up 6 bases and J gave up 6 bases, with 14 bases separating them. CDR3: CASSETGVDGYTF. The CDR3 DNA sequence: TGTGCCAGCAGCGAGACAGGCGTTGATGGCTACACCTTC.

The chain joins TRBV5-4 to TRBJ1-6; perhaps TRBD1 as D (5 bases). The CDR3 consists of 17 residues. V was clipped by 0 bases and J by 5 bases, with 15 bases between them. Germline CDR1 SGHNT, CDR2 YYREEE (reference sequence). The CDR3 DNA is TGTGCCAGCAGCTTGGACTGGGGGGGTCCCGATAATTCACCCCTCCACTTT. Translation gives CASSLDWGGPDNSPLHF.

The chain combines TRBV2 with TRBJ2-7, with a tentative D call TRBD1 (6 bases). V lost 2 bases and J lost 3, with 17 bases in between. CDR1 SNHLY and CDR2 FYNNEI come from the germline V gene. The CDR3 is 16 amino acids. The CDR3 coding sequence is TGTGCCAGCAGTGAATCTTCGGGACAATATATCTACGAGCAGTACTTC. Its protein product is CASSESSGQYIYEQYF.

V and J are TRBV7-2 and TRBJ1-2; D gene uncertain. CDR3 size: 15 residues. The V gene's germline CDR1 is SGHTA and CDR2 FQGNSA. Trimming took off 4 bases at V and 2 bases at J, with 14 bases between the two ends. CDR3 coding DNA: TGTGCCAGCAGCTCCGCTGGTACGGGGAACTATGGCTACACCTTC. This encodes CASSSAGTGNYGYTF.

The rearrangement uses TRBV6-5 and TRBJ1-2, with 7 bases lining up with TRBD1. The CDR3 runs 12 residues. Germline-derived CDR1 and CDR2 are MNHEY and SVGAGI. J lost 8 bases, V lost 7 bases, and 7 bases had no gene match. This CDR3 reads CASTSRQGGYTF. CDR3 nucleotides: TGTGCCAGCACCTCGCGACAGGGCGGCTACACCTTC.

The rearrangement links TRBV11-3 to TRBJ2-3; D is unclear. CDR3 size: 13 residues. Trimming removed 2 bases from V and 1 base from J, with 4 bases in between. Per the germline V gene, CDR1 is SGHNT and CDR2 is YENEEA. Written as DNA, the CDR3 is TGTGCCAGCAGCTTATATGGCACAGATACGCAGTATTTT. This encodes CASSLYGTDTQYF.

The CDR3 loop is CASRGQGPLGNTIYF. The CDR3 coding sequence is TGTGCCAGCAGGGGACAGGGCCCTCTCGGAAACACCATATATTTT. V is TRBV6-6 and J is TRBJ1-3, with 9 bases identical to TRBD1. The CDR3 totals 15 residues. CDR1 is MNHNY, CDR2 SVGAGI, per germline (reference sequence). Germline trimming cut 6 bases from V and 4 bases from J; bases unmatched to any gene: 7.

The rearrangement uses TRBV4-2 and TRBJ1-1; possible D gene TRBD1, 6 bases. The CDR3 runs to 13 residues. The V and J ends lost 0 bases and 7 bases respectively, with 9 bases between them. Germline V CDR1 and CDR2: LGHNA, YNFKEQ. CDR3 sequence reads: CASSQDGRGEAFF. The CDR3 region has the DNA TGTGCCAGCAGCCAAGATGGCAGGGGTGAAGCTTTCTTT.

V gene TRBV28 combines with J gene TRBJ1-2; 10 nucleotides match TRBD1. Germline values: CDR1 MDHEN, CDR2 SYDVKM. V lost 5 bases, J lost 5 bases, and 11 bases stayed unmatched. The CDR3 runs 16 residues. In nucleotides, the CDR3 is TGTGCCAGCAGTCCCGGACAGGGGGACTTGTGGTATGGCTACACCTTC. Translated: CASSPGQGDLWYGYTF.